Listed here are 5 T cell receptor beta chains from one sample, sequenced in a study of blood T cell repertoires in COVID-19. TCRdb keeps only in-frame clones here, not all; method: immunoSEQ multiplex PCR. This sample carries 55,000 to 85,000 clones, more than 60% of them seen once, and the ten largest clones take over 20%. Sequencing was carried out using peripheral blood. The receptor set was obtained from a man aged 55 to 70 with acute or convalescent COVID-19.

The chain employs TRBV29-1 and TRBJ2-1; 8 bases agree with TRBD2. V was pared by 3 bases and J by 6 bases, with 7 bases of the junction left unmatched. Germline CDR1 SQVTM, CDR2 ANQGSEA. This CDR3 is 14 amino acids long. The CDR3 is CSVEISGTSNEQFF. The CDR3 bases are TGCAGCGTTGAGATTAGCGGGACCTCCAATGAGCAGTTCTTC.

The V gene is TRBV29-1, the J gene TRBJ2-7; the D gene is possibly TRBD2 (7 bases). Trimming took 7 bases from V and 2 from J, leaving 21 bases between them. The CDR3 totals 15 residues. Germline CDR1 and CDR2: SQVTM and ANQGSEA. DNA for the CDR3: TGCAGCGCAGTAGGGGAAGCGGGACAAACCTACGAGCAGTACTTC. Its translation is CSAVGEAGQTYEQYF.

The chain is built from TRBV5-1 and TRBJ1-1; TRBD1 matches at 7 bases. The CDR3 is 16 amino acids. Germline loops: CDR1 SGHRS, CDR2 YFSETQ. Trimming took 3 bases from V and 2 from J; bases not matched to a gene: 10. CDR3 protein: CASSSPPGQPNTEAFF. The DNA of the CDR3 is TGCGCCAGCAGCTCCCCGCCGGGACAGCCTAACACTGAAGCTTTCTTT.

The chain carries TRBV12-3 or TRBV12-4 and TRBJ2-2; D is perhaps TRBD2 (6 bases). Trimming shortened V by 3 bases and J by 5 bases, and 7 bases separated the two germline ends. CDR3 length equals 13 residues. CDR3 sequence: CASSLAGTGELFF. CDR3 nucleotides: TGTGCCAGCAGTTTGGCGGGGACCGGGGAGCTGTTTTTT.

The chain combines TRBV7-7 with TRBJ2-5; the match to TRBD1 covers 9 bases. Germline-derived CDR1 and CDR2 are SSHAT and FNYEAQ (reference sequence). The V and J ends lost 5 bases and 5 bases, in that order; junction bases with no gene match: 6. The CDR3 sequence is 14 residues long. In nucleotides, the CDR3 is TGTGCCAGCAGCGTCACAGGGGGCGCGGAGACCCAGTACTTC. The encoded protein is CASSVTGGAETQYF.